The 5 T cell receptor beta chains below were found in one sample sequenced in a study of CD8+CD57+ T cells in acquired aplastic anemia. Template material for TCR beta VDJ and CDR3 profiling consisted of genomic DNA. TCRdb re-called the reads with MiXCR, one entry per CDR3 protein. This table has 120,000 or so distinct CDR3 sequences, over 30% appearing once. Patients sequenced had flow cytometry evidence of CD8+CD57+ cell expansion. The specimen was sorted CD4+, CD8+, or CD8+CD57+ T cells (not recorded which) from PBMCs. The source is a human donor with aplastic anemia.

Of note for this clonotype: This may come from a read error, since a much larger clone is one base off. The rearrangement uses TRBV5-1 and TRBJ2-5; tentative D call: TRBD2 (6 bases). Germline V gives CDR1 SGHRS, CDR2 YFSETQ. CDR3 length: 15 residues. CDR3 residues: CASSLYRTPGETQHF. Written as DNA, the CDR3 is TGCGCCAGCAGCTTATACAGGACCCCGGGGGAGACCCAGCACTTC.

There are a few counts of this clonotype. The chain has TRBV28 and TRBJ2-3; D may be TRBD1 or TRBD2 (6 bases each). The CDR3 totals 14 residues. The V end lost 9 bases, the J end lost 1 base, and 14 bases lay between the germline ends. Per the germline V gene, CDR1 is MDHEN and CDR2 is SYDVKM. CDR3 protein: CASSSRGGTDTQYF. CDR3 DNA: TGTGCCAGTTCCTCGAGGGGGGGCACAGATACGCAGTATTTT.

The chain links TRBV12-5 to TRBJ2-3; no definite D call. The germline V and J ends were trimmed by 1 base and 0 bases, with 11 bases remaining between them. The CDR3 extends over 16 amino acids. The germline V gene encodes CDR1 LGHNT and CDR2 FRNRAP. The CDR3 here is CASGLGLGGSTDTQYF. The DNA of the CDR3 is TGTGCTAGTGGTTTGGGTTTGGGTGGGAGCACAGATACGCAGTATTTT.

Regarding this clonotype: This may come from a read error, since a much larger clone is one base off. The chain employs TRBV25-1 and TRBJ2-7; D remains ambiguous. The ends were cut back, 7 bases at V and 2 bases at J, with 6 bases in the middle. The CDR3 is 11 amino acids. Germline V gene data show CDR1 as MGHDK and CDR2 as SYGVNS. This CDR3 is CASTATYEQYF. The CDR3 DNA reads TGTGCCAGCACCGCGACCTACGAGCAGTACTTC.

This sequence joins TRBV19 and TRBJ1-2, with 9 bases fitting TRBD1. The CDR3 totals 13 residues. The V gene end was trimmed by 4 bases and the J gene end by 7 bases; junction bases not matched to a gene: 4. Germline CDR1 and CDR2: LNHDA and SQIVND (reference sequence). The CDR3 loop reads CASSKTGGSGYTF. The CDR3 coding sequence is TGTGCCAGTAGTAAGACAGGGGGGAGTGGCTACACCTTC.